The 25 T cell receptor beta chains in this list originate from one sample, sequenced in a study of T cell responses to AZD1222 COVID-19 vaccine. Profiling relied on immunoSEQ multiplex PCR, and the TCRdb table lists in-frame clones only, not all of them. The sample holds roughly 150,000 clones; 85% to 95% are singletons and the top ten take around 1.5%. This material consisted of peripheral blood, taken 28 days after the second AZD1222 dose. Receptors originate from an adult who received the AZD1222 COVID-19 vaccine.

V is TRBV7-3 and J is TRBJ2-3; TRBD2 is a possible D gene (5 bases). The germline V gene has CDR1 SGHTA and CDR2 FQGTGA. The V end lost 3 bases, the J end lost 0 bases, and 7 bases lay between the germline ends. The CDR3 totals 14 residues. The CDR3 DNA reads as TGTGCCAGCAGCTTGGAGGTCAGCACAGATACGCAGTATTTT. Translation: CASSLEVSTDTQYF.

The CDR3 loop is CASSYGTASYEQYF. CDR3 coding DNA: TGTGCCAGCAGTTACGGGACTGCCTCCTACGAGCAGTACTTC. This chain connects TRBV6-5 to TRBJ2-7; tentative D call: TRBD2 (6 bases). Deletions cut 2 bases from V and 0 bases from J, with 8 bases between. This CDR3 is built from 14 residues. Germline loops: CDR1 MNHEY, CDR2 SVGAGI.

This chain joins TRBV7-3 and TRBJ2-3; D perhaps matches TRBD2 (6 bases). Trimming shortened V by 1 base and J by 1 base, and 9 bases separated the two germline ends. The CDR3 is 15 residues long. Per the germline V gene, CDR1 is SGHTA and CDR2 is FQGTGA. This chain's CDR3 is CASSLIPGGTDTQYF. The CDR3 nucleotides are TGTGCCAGCAGCTTAATCCCGGGAGGCACAGATACGCAGTATTTT.

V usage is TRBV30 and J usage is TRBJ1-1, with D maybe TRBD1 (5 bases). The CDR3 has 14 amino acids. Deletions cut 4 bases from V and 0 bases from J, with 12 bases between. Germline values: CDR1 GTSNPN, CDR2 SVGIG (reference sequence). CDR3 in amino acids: CAWTSQAVNTEAFF. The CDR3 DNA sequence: TGTGCCTGGACCTCACAGGCGGTGAACACTGAAGCTTTCTTT. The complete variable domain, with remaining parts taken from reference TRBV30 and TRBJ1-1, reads SQTIHQWPATLVQPVGSPLSLECTVEGTSNPNLYWYRQAAGRGLQLLFYSVGIGQISSEVPQNLSASRPQDRQFILSSKKLLLSDSGFYLCAWTSQAVNTEAFFGQGTRLTVV.

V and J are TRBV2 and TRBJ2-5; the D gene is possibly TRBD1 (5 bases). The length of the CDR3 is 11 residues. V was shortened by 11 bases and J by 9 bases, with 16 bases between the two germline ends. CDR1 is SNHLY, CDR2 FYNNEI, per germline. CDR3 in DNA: TGTGCCTCCCAGGGCCGCGAGGCCCAGTACTTC. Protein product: CASQGREAQYF.

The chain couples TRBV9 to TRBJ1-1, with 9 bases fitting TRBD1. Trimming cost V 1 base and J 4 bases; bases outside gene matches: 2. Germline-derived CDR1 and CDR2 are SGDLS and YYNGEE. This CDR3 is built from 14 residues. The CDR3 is CASSVSGQGTEAFF. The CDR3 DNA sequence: TGTGCCAGCAGCGTATCGGGACAGGGCACTGAAGCTTTCTTT.

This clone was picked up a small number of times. The CDR3 reads CASSHGAGEARGYGYTF. CDR3 nucleotides: TGCGCCAGCAGCCACGGAGCAGGAGAAGCTCGAGGCTATGGCTACACCTTC. The chain employs TRBV4-1 and TRBJ1-2; D gene ambiguous. The length of the CDR3 is 17 residues. Trimming took off 3 bases at V and 4 bases at J, with 21 bases between the two ends. The germline V gene encodes CDR1 MGHRA and CDR2 YSYEKL.

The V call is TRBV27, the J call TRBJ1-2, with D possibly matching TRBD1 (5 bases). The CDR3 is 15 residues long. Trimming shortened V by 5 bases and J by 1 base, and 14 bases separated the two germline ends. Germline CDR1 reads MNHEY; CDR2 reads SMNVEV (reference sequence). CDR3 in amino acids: CASSPGGYLNYGYTF. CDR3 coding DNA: TGTGCCAGCAGTCCCGGGGGATACCTTAACTATGGCTACACCTTC.

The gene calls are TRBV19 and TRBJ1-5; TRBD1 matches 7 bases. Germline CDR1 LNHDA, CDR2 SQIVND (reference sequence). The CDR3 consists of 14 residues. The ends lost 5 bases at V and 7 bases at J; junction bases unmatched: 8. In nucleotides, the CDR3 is TGTGCCAGTAGTCAGACAGGGCTGGAACAGCCCCAGCATTTT. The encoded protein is CASSQTGLEQPQHF.

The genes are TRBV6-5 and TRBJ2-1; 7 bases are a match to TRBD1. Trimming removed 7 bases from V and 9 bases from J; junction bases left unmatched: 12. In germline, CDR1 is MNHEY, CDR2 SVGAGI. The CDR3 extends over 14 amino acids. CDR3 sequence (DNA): TGTGCCAGCAACACCGGGACAGTCCGGTCTGAGCAGTTCTTC. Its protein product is CASNTGTVRSEQFF.

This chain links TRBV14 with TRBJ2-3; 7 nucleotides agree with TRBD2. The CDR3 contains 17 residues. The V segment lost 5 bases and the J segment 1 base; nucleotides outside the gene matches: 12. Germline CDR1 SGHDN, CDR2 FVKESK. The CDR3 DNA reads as TGTGCCAGCAGCACCTCCGGGACTAAAGTCGGCACAGATACGCAGTATTTT. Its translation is CASSTSGTKVGTDTQYF.

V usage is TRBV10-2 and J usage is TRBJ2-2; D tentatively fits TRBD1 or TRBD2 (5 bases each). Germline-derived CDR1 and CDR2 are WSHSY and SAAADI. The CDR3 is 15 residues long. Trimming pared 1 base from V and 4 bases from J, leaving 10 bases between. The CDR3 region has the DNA TGCGCCAGCAGTGAGTGGGGGTCGGGCACCGGGGAGCTGTTTTTT. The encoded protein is CASSEWGSGTGELFF.

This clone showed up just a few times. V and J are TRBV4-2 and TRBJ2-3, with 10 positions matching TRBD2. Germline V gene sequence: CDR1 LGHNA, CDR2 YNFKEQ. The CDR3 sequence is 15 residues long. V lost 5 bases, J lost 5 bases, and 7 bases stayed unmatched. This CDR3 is CASSEAGGGRDTQYF. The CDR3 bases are TGTGCCAGCAGCGAAGCGGGAGGGGGTAGAGATACGCAGTATTTT.

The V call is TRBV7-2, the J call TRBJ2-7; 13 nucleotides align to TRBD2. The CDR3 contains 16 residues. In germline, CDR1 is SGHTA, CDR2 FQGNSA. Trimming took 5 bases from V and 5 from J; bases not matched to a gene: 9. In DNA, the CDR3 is TGTGCCAGCAGCCAAAGCGGGACTAGCGGGACCCACGAGCAGTACTTC. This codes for CASSQSGTSGTHEQYF.

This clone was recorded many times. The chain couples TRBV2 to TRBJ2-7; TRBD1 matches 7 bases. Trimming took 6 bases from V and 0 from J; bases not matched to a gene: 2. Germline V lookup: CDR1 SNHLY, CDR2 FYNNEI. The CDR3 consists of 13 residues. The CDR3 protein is CASRRQGSYEQYF. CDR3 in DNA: TGTGCCAGCAGGAGACAGGGCTCCTACGAGCAGTACTTC.

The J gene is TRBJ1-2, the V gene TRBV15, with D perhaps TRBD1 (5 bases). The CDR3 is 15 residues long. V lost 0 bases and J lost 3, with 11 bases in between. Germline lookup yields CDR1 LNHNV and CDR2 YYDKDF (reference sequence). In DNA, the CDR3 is TGTGCCACCAGCAGAGATAAAAGGGACGACTATGGCTACACCTTC. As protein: CATSRDKRDDYGYTF.

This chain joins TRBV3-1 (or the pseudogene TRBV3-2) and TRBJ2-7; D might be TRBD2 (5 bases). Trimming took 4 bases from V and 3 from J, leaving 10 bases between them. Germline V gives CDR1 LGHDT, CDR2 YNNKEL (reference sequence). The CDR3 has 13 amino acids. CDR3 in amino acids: CASSRTRDYEQYF. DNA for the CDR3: TGTGCCAGCAGCCGGACGAGGGACTACGAGCAGTACTTC.

The DNA for the CDR3 is TGTGCCAGCAGTATCCGACAGGGGAGCACCGGGGAGCTGTTTTTT. It codes for CASSIRQGSTGELFF. The chain uses TRBV27 and TRBJ2-2, with 8 bases matching TRBD1. Trimming cost V 5 bases and J 4 bases; bases outside gene matches: 6. The CDR3 is made up of 15 amino acids. The germline V gene encodes CDR1 MNHEY and CDR2 SMNVEV (reference sequence).

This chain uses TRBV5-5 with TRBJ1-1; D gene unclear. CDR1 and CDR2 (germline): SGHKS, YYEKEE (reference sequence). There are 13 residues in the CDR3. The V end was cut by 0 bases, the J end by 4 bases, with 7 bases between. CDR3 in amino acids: CASSLAWGTEAFF. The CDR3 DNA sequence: TGTGCCAGCAGCTTGGCCTGGGGCACTGAAGCTTTCTTT.

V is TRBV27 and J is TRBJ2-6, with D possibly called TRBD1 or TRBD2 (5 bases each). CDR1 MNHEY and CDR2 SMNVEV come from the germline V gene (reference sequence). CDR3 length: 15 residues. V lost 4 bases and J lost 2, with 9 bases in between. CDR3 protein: CASSSWGTGANVLTF. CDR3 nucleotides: TGTGCCAGCAGTTCCTGGGGGACTGGGGCCAACGTCCTGACTTTC.

CDR3 sequence: CASSLDRYYSNQPQHF. The CDR3 coding sequence is TGTGCCAGCAGTTTAGACAGATATTATAGCAATCAGCCCCAGCATTTT. The rearrangement joins TRBV28 to TRBJ1-5, with a possible D match to TRBD1 (5 bases). Germline V lookup: CDR1 MDHEN, CDR2 SYDVKM. The CDR3 extends over 16 amino acids. Trimming removed 2 bases at V and 0 bases at J, with 11 bases between. The whole variable domain, filled in from reference TRBV28 and TRBJ1-5, reads DVKVTQSSRYLVKRTGEKVFLECVQDMDHENMFWYRQDPGLGLRLIYFSYDVKMKEKGDIPEGYSVSREKKERFSLILESASTNQTSMYLCASSLDRYYSNQPQHFGDGTRLSIL.

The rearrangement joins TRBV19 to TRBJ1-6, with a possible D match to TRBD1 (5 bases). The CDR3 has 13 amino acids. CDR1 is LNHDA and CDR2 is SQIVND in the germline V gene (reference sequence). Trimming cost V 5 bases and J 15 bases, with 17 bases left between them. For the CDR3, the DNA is TGTGCCAGTAGTCTTCAGGGCCCGGAAATCCTCCACTTT. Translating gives CASSLQGPEILHF.

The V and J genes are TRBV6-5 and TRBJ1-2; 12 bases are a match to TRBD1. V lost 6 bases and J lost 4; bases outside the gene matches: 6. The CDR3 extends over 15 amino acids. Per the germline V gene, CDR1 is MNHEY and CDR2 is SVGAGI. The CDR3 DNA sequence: TGTGCCAGCAGGCTCAGGGACAGGGGGCCCTATGGCTACACCTTC. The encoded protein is CASRLRDRGPYGYTF.

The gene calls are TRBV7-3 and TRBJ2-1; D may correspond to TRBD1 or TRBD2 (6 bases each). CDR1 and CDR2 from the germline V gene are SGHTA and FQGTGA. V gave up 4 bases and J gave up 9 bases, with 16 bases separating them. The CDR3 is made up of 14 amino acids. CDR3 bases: TGTGCCAGCAGCTCCGGGGGCAGAGGGGTTGAGCAGTTCTTC. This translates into CASSSGGRGVEQFF.

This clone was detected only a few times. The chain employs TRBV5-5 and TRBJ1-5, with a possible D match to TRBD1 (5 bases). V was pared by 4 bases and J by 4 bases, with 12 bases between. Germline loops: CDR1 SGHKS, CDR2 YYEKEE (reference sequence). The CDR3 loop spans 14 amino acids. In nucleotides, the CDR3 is TGTGCCAGCAGCGTCCGGGACGGAAATCAGCCCCAGCATTTT. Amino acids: CASSVRDGNQPQHF.